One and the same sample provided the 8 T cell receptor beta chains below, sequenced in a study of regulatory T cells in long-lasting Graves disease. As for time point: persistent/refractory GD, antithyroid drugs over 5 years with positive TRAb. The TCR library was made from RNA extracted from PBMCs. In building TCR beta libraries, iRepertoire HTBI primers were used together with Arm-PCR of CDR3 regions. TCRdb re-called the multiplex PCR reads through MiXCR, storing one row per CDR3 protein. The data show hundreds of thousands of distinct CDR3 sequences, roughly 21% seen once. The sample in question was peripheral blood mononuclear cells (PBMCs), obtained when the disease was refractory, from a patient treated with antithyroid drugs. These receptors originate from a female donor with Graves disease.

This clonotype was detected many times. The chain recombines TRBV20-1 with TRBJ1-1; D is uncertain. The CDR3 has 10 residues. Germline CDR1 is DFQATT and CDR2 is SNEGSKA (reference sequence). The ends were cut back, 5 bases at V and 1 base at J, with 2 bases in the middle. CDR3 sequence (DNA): TGCAGTGCTCAGAACACTGAAGCTTTCTTT. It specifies CSAQNTEAFF.

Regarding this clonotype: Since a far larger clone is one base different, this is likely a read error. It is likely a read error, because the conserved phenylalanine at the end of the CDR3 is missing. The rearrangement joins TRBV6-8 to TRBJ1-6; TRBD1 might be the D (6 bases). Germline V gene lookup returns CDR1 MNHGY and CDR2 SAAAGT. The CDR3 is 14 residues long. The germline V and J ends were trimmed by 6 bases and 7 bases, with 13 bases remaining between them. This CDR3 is CASRRQAPNSPLHL. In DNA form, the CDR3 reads TGTGCCAGCAGGAGACAGGCTCCCAATTCACCCCTCCACCTT.

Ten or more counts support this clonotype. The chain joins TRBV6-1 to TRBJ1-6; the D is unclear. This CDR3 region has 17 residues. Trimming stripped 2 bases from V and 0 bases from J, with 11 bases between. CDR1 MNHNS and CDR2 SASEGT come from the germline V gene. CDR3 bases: TGTGCCAGCAGTGAACCCGGCAGAAGCTCCTATAATTCACCCCTCCACTTT. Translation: CASSEPGRSSYNSPLHF.

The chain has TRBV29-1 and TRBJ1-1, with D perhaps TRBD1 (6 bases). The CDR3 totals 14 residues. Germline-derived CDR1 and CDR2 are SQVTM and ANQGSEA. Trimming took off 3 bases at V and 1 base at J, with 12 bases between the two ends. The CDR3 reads CSVESRGPNTEAFF. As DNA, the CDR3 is TGCAGCGTTGAGTCCAGGGGACCGAACACTGAAGCTTTCTTT.

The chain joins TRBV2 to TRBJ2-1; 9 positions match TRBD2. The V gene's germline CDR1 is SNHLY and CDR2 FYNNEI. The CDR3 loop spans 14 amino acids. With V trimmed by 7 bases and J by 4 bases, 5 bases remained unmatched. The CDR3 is CASKRLAGYNEQFF. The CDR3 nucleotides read TGTGCCAGCAAGCGTCTAGCGGGGTACAATGAGCAGTTCTTC.

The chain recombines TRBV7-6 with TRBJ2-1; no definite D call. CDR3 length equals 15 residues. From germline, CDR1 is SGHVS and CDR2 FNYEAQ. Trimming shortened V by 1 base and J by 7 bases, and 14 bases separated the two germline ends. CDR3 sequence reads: CASSLEATRGNEQFF. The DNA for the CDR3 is TGTGCCAGCAGCTTAGAGGCTACCCGTGGGAATGAGCAGTTCTTC.

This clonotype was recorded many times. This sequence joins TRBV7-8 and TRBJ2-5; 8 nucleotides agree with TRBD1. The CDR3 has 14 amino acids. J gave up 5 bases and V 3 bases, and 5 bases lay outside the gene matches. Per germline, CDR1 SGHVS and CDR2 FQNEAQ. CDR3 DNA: TGTGCCAGCAGCTTTACAGGGGGAAGGGAGACCCAGTACTTC. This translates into CASSFTGGRETQYF. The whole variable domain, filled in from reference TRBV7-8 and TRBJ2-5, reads GAGVSQSPRYKVAKRGQDVALRCDPISGHVSLFWYQQALGQGPEFLTYFQNEAQLDKSGLPSDRFFAERPEGSVSTLKIQRTQQEDSAVYLCASSFTGGRETQYFGPGTRLLVL.

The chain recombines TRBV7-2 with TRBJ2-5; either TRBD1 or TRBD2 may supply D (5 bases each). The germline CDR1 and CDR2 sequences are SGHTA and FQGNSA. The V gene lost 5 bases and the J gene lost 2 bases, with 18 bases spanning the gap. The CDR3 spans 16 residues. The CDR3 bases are TGTGCCAGCAGCCCCGGGGCAAGGCCACTGCAAGAGACCCAGTACTTC. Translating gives CASSPGARPLQETQYF.